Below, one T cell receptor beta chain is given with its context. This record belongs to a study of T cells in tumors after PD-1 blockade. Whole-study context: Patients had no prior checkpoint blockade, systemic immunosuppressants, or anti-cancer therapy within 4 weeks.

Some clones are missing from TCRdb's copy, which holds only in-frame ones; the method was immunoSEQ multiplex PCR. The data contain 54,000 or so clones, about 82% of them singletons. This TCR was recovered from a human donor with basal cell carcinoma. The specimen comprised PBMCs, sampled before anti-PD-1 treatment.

CDR3: CASAELDEQYF. DNA for the CDR3: TGTGCCAGCGCAGAGTTGGACGAGCAGTACTTC. The chain couples TRBV18 to TRBJ2-7; D is unresolved. The CDR3 is 11 amino acids. Germline V CDR1 and CDR2: KGHSH, LQKENI. With 8 bases removed from V and 5 bases from J, the gap between germline ends came to 10 bases.